These 29 T cell receptor beta chains share one sample of origin, sequenced in a study of human T cells and chemical hapten exposure. TCRdb itself ran the RACE reads through MiXCR, one entry per CDR3 protein. This table has some 70,000 distinct CDR3 sequences, approximately 35% appearing once. Sample time point: patch test 1, 2 weeks after DPC sensitization. Treatment given: therapeutic diphenylcyclopropenone sensitization with weekly scalp DPC. The sequenced sample was whole blood, obtained in connection with sensitization to the hapten diphenylcyclopropenone (DPC). The source is a man aged 40-49 years with alopecia areata. Some clones in this sample may be carry-over from other donors' samples.

The J gene is TRBJ2-5, the V gene TRBV7-9, with D unresolved. The CDR3 spans 13 residues. V shed 6 bases and J shed 1 base, with 9 bases lying between them. Germline loops: CDR1 SEHNR, CDR2 FQNEAQ (reference sequence). The CDR3 reads CASSPTVQETQYF. In nucleotides, the CDR3 is TGTGCCAGCAGTCCTACAGTCCAAGAGACCCAGTACTTC.

This clonotype was detected a few times. V is TRBV9 and J is TRBJ2-3; D perhaps matches TRBD2 (6 bases). The CDR3 runs to 17 residues. Germline CDR1 SGDLS, CDR2 YYNGEE. Between the trimmed V and J ends, which lost 0 bases and 0 bases, there was a span of 14 bases. The CDR3 protein is CASSVDSRRESTDTQYF. The CDR3 region has the DNA TGTGCCAGCAGCGTAGATAGCCGGAGGGAGAGCACAGATACGCAGTATTTT.

V and J are TRBV5-5 and TRBJ1-1, with D unclear. This CDR3 is 15 amino acids long. Germline CDR1 is SGHKS and CDR2 is YYEKEE (reference sequence). Trimming removed 4 bases from V and 3 bases from J, with 16 bases in between. CDR3 in amino acids: CASSTGLWRDTEAFF. The CDR3 DNA follows: TGTGCCAGCAGCACCGGACTCTGGAGGGACACTGAAGCTTTCTTT.

The chain couples TRBV2 to TRBJ2-6; D perhaps matches TRBD1 (6 bases). The germline V and J ends were trimmed by 8 bases and 2 bases, with 10 bases remaining between them. Germline V lookup: CDR1 SNHLY, CDR2 FYNNEI. This CDR3 has 14 residues. The CDR3 here is CASLPGAGANVLTF. The CDR3, as DNA: TGTGCCAGCCTGCCAGGGGCTGGGGCCAACGTCCTGACTTTC.

This clonotype was counted only a few times. The chain employs TRBV11-1 and TRBJ1-6, with 8 bases matching TRBD1. Germline trimming cut 5 bases from V and 10 bases from J; bases unmatched to any gene: 4. Germline loops: CDR1 SGHAT, CDR2 FQDESV (reference sequence). The CDR3 is 13 residues long. CDR3 residues: CASSRDRSSPLHF. The CDR3, as DNA: TGTGCCAGCAGCCGGGACAGGTCCTCACCCCTCCACTTT. The full variable domain, its missing parts supplied by reference TRBV11-1 and TRBJ1-6, is EAEVAQSPRYKITEKSQAVAFWCDPISGHATLYWYRQILGQGPELLVQFQDESVVDDSQLPKDRFSAERLKGVDSTLKIQPAELGDSAMYLCASSRDRSSPLHFGNGTRLTVT.

This clonotype was counted only a few times. The chain uses TRBV6-5 and TRBJ2-1; 8 bases align to TRBD1. The V gene end was trimmed by 6 bases and the J gene end by 7 bases; junction bases not matched to a gene: 11. The CDR3 loop spans 15 amino acids. Looked up from germline, CDR1 is MNHEY and CDR2 is SVGAGI. The CDR3 here is CASSPDRDAGNEQFF. CDR3 in DNA: TGTGCCAGCAGCCCGGACAGGGACGCGGGGAATGAGCAGTTCTTC.

This chain uses TRBV12-3 or TRBV12-4 with TRBJ1-2; a weak D match, TRBD1 (6 bases). This CDR3 spans 18 amino acids. V was shortened by 5 bases and J by 4 bases, with 26 bases between the two germline ends. The CDR3 region is CASSTRTAMRGSGYGYTF. CDR3 in DNA: TGTGCCAGCAGTACCCGGACAGCTATGAGGGGTTCGGGCTATGGCTACACCTTC.

The J gene is TRBJ2-1, the V gene TRBV4-2; D is possibly TRBD2 (5 bases). Germline CDR1 reads LGHNA; CDR2 reads YNFKEQ. Deletions cut 0 bases from V and 7 bases from J, with 16 bases between. The CDR3 has 16 amino acids. CDR3 amino acids: CASSQEGDSTGNEQFF. The CDR3 DNA sequence: TGTGCCAGCAGCCAAGAGGGTGACTCCACGGGGAATGAGCAGTTCTTC.

The chain employs TRBV28 and TRBJ2-7, with D tentatively TRBD1 (6 bases). Germline loops: CDR1 MDHEN, CDR2 SYDVKM. Trimming cost V 3 bases and J 2 bases, with 14 bases left between them. The CDR3 has 15 amino acids. The CDR3 here is CASSFRRTVTYEQYF. The CDR3 nucleotides read TGTGCCAGCAGTTTCCGACGGACAGTTACCTACGAGCAGTACTTC. The variable domain in full, completed from reference TRBV28 and TRBJ2-7, reads DVKVTQSSRYLVKRTGEKVFLECVQDMDHENMFWYRQDPGLGLRLIYFSYDVKMKEKGDIPEGYSVSREKKERFSLILESASTNQTSMYLCASSFRRTVTYEQYFGPGTRLTVT.

This clonotype was seen more than once but under ten times. The chain combines TRBV4-1 with TRBJ1-2, with 10 nucleotides matching TRBD1. The length of the CDR3 is 14 residues. From germline, CDR1 is MGHRA and CDR2 YSYEKL. V shed 3 bases, J shed 8 bases, and the junction held 6 bases outside the gene matches. The CDR3 protein is CASSQETGGGGYTF. The CDR3 DNA follows: TGCGCCAGCAGCCAGGAGACAGGGGGCGGCGGCTACACCTTC.

The count of this clonotype is one. This chain uses TRBV19 with TRBJ2-5, with 10 positions matching TRBD1. Germline V gene sequence: CDR1 LNHDA, CDR2 SQIVND (reference sequence). The CDR3 has 15 residues. With V trimmed by 3 bases and J by 2 bases, 3 bases remained unmatched. In DNA form, the CDR3 reads TGTGCCAGTAGTATTGGACAGGGGGTTCAAGAGACCCAGTACTTC. Translation gives CASSIGQGVQETQYF.

Remarks on this clonotype: The DNA is left out, because the CDR3 cannot be placed on it with certainty; the CDR3 is given as TCRdb lists it. CDR3 sequence: CISVPEAYRGQLGRNEQFF. The rearrangement joins TRBV7-5 to TRBJ2-1; TRBD1 is taken as the D call from the table, unchecked against the DNA. TRBV7-5 corresponds to a pseudogene. From its first to its last residue, the CDR3 has 19 amino acids.

This clonotype was observed a handful of times. The V and J genes are TRBV4-2 and TRBJ2-3; 7 nucleotides match TRBD2. The ends lost 6 bases at V and 5 bases at J; junction bases unmatched: 11. In germline, CDR1 is LGHNA, CDR2 YNFKEQ. There are 15 residues in the CDR3. CDR3 residues: CASRPTGTTGDTQYF. The DNA of the CDR3 is TGTGCCAGCAGGCCCACGGGGACTACAGGAGATACGCAGTATTTT.

In this sample, this clonotype turned up once. The J gene is TRBJ2-5, the V gene TRBV4-1, with D unclear. From germline, CDR1 is MGHRA and CDR2 YSYEKL. The CDR3 extends over 13 amino acids. Deletions cut 5 bases from V and 5 bases from J, with 12 bases between. The CDR3 nucleotides are TGCGCCAGCAGCTTAACCGGTCGGGAGACCCAGTACTTC. Its protein is CASSLTGRETQYF.

This clonotype was seen a few times. This chain uses TRBV24-1 with TRBJ2-7; no definite D call. Trimming cost V 4 bases and J 5 bases, with 17 bases left between them. The CDR3 has 15 residues. CDR1 is KGHDR and CDR2 is SFDVKD in the germline V gene. CDR3 sequence: CATSEAQTGNNEQYF. The CDR3 DNA is TGTGCCACCAGTGAGGCACAGACTGGGAACAACGAGCAGTACTTC.

This clonotype was detected only once. The rearrangement uses TRBV12-3 or TRBV12-4 and TRBJ2-6; tentatively, D is TRBD2 (7 bases). The germline V and J ends were trimmed by 4 bases and 4 bases, with 23 bases remaining between them. The CDR3 covers 19 residues. DNA of the CDR3: TGTGCCAGCAGTTCGGTAGGGGGGGACTACTCTCGCGGGGCCAACGTCCTGACTTTC. Amino acid sequence: CASSSVGGDYSRGANVLTF.

V usage is TRBV24-1 and J usage is TRBJ2-1; 9 bases agree with TRBD1. This CDR3 region has 17 residues. Losses at the gene ends were 3 bases for V and 6 bases for J; bases not matched to a gene: 11. Germline V gene lookup returns CDR1 KGHDR and CDR2 SFDVKD. The CDR3 region is CATSDRAAGQGRNEQFF. CDR3 nucleotides: TGTGCCACCAGTGATCGAGCTGCGGGACAGGGCCGCAATGAGCAGTTCTTC.

There are a few counts of this clonotype. This chain links TRBV12-5 with TRBJ2-1; D might be TRBD1 or TRBD2, each matching 6 bases. Trimming cost V 3 bases and J 3 bases, with 15 bases left between them. From germline, CDR1 is LGHNT and CDR2 FRNRAP. The CDR3 loop spans 16 amino acids. The CDR3 here is CASGLGGGGNYNEQFF. The DNA of the CDR3 is TGTGCTAGTGGTTTAGGAGGAGGGGGGAACTACAATGAGCAGTTCTTC.

The chain has TRBV12-3 or TRBV12-4 and TRBJ1-4, with D unresolved. V was clipped by 5 bases and J by 4 bases, with 8 bases between them. The CDR3 spans 13 residues. This CDR3 reads CASSPSLNEKLFF. DNA of the CDR3: TGTGCCAGCAGTCCCTCCCTTAATGAAAAACTGTTTTTT.

The gene calls are TRBV12-3 or TRBV12-4 and TRBJ1-4; D may be TRBD1 (6 bases). There are 13 residues in the CDR3. V lost 10 bases to trimming and J lost 8 bases, with 17 bases between them. The CDR3 reads CAIGEQGGEKLFF. The CDR3, as DNA: TGTGCCATAGGGGAACAGGGAGGAGAAAAACTGTTTTTT.

This clonotype was seen more than once but under ten times. The chain carries TRBV25-1 and TRBJ2-7; D gene uncertain. In germline, CDR1 is MGHDK, CDR2 SYGVNS. Trimming shortened V by 8 bases and J by 0 bases, and 14 bases separated the two germline ends. The CDR3 loop spans 14 amino acids. CDR3 amino acids: CASGRASLSYEQYF. The CDR3 coding sequence is TGTGCCAGCGGAAGGGCGTCACTCTCCTACGAGCAGTACTTC.

CDR3 DNA sequence: TGTGCCAGCAGCCTCTATACAGCCGGGGCCAACGTCCTGACTTTC. It is translated as CASSLYTAGANVLTF. The V gene is TRBV7-2, the J gene TRBJ2-6, with D unresolved. There are 15 residues in the CDR3. Germline V gives CDR1 SGHTA, CDR2 FQGNSA. V dropped 5 bases and J dropped 4 bases, with 12 bases sitting between them.

This clonotype was counted only a few times. The chain recombines TRBV28 with TRBJ1-6, with D perhaps TRBD1 (5 bases). Germline CDR1 reads MDHEN; CDR2 reads SYDVKM. The V end was cut by 6 bases, the J end by 0 bases, with 15 bases between. CDR3 length: 17 residues. The CDR3 DNA sequence: TGTGCCAGCAGGGAAGAGCGACAGACCTCCTATAATTCACCCCTCCACTTT. Protein sequence: CASREERQTSYNSPLHF.

This rearrangement joins TRBV29-1 to TRBJ2-1; D not certain. The CDR3 consists of 11 residues. Deletions cut 8 bases from V and 5 bases from J, with 10 bases between. Looked up from germline, CDR1 is SQVTM and CDR2 is ANQGSEA. CDR3 in DNA: TGCAGCCCCACCCGTGACAATGAGCAGTTCTTC. Protein product: CSPTRDNEQFF.

In its sample, this clonotype was seen a few times. V and J are TRBV7-9 and TRBJ2-1, with 9 nucleotides matching TRBD1. Germline-derived CDR1 and CDR2 are SEHNR and FQNEAQ (reference sequence). V shed 2 bases, J shed 7 bases, and the junction held 9 bases outside the gene matches. The CDR3 has 16 amino acids. CDR3 DNA sequence: TGTGCCAGCAGCTTAACGCGGGACAGGGAGTCTAATGAGCAGTTCTTC. Translation: CASSLTRDRESNEQFF.

The table lists this clonotype with a few counts. The chain combines TRBV20-1 with TRBJ1-1, with D unresolved. V lost 3 bases and J lost 1, with 6 bases in between. The CDR3 is 12 amino acids. Germline V gene data show CDR1 as DFQATT and CDR2 as SNEGSKA (reference sequence). The CDR3 coding sequence is TGCAGTGCTAGTCCGAGGAACACTGAAGCTTTCTTT. It yields the protein CSASPRNTEAFF.

The gene calls are TRBV24-1 and TRBJ2-3, with a weak D call TRBD1 (6 bases). Deletions cut 4 bases from V and 4 bases from J, with 14 bases between. Germline-derived CDR1 and CDR2 are KGHDR and SFDVKD. This CDR3 is built from 15 residues. The CDR3 DNA sequence: TGTGCCACCAGTGACCCGACAGGAAGGGCAGATACGCAGTATTTT. Amino acids: CATSDPTGRADTQYF.

In nucleotides, the CDR3 is TGCAGTGCTTCAGGACTAGCGACCGAGCAGTACTTC. It codes for CSASGLATEQYF. This chain links TRBV20-1 with TRBJ2-7; the match to TRBD2 covers 9 bases. The CDR3 has 12 residues. CDR1 and CDR2 from the germline V gene are DFQATT and SNEGSKA (reference sequence). Trimming cost V 5 bases and J 6 bases; bases outside gene matches: 5.

V gene TRBV29-1 combines with J gene TRBJ2-1; possible D gene TRBD1, 6 bases. The germline V and J ends were trimmed by 4 bases and 6 bases, with 16 bases remaining between them. The CDR3 covers 14 residues. Germline-derived CDR1 and CDR2 are SQVTM and ANQGSEA. This chain's CDR3 is CSVVGGQVVNEQFF. The CDR3 DNA follows: TGCAGCGTTGTAGGGGGACAAGTAGTCAATGAGCAGTTCTTC.